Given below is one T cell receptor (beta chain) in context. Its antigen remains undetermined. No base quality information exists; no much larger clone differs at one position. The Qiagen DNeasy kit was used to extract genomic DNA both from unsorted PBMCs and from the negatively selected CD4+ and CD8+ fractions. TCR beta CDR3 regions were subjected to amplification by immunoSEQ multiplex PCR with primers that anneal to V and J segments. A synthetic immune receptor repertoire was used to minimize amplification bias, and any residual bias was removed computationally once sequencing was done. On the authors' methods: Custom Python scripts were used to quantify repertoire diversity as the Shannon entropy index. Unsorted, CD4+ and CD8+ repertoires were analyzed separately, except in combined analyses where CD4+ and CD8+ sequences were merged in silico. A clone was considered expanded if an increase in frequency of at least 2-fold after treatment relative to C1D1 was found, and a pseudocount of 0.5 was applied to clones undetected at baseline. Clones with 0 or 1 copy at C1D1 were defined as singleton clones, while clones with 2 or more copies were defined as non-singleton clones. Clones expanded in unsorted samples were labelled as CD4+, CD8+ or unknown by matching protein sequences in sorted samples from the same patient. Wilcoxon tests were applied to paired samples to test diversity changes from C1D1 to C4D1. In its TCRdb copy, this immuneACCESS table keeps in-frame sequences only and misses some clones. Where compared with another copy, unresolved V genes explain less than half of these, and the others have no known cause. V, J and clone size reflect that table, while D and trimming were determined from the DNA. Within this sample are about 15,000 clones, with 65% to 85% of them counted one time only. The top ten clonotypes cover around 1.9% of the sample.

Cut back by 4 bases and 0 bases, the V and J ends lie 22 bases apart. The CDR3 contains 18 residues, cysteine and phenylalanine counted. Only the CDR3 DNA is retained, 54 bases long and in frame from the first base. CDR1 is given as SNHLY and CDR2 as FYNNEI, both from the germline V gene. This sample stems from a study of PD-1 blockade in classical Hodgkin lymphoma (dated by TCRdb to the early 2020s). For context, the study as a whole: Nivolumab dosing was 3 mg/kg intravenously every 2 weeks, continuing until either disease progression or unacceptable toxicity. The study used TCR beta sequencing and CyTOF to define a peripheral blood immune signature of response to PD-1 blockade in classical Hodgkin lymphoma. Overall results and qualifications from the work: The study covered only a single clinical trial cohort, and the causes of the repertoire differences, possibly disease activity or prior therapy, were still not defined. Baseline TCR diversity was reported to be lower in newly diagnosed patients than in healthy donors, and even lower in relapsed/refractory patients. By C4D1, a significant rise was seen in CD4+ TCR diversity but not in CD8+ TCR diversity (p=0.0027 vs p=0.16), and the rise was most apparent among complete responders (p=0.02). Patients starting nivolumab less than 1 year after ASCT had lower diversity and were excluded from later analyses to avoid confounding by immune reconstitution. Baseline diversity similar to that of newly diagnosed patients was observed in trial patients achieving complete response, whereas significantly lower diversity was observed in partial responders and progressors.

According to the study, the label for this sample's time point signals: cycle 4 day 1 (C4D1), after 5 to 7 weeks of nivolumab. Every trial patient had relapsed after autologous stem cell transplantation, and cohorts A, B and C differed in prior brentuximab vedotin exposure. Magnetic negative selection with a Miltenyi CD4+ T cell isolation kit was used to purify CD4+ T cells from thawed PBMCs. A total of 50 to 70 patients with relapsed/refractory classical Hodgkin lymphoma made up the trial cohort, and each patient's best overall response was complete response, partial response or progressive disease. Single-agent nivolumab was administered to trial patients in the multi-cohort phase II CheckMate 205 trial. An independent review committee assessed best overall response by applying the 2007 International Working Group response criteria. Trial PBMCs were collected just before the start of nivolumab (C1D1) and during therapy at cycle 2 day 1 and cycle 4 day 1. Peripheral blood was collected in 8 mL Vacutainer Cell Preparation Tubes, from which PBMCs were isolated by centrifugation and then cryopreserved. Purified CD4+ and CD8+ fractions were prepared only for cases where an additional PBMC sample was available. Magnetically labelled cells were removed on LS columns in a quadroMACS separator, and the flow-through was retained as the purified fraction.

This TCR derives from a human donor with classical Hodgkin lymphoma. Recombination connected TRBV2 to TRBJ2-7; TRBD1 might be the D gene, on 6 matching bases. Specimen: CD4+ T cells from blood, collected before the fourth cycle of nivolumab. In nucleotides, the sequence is TGTGCCAGCAGTGCCCAACCGTGGCCCGGACAGAGCTCCTACGAGCAGTACTTC. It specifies CASSAQPWPGQSSYEQYF.